This entry lists 14 T cell receptor beta chains sequenced from one sample in a study of shared clonotypes between healthy human individuals. Only in-frame clones appear in the TCRdb table, and some are missing; sequencing was by immunoSEQ multiplex PCR. The table includes under 1 million clones, approximately 92% detected once. Naive CD8 cells lacked CD45RO, underwent positive selection for CCR7 and left out terminally differentiated effector memory CD45RA+ cells. Input material: naive CD8+ T cells sorted from blood. The receptors derive from a man aged 25-45 years in good health.

This clone was observed a single time. The V gene is TRBV29-1, the J gene TRBJ1-2; D unclear. CDR3 size: 14 residues. CDR1 is SQVTM, CDR2 ANQGSEA, per germline. V lost 1 base, J lost 0 bases, and 9 bases lay in between. As DNA, the CDR3 is TGCAGCGTTGAAGTACAGTCCCCTAACTATGGCTACACCTTC. Protein product: CSVEVQSPNYGYTF.

As regards this clone: Just one base apart from a much larger clone, this may be a read error. The chain carries TRBV9 and TRBJ2-1; tentative D call: TRBD2 (5 bases). This CDR3 is 12 amino acids long. The germline V gene has CDR1 SGDLS and CDR2 YYNGEE. The V and J ends lost 4 bases and 5 bases respectively, with 7 bases between them. The CDR3 nucleotides are TGTGCCAGCAGCCCCGGGGACAATGAGCAGTTCTTC. Protein: CASSPGDNEQFF.

This clone was seen once. The chain recombines TRBV5-4 with TRBJ2-7, with 11 bases identical to TRBD2. CDR1 and CDR2 from the germline V gene are SGHNT and YYREEE (reference sequence). V gave up 4 bases and J gave up 3 bases; unmatched junction bases: 6. The CDR3 runs 15 residues. CDR3 coding DNA: TGTGCCAGCAGCGACACTAGCGGGAGTCGCTACGAGCAGTACTTC. It is translated as CASSDTSGSRYEQYF. The entire variable domain, with the rest obtained from reference TRBV5-4 and TRBJ2-7, is as follows: ETGVTQSPTHLIKTRGQQVTLRCSSQSGHNTVSWYQQALGQGPQFIFQYYREEENGRGNFPPRFSGLQFPNYSSELNVNALELDDSALYLCASSDTSGSRYEQYFGPGTRLTVT.

The V call is TRBV9, the J call TRBJ2-3; 8 positions match TRBD2. The CDR3 contains 15 residues. Germline assignment: CDR1 SGDLS and CDR2 YYNGEE. With 3 bases clipped from V and 4 bases from J, the junction kept 7 bases outside the gene matches. The CDR3 sequence is CASSGSGNDPDTQYF. In DNA form, the CDR3 reads TGTGCCAGCAGCGGTAGCGGGAACGACCCAGATACGCAGTATTTT.

This clone was observed once. The chain carries TRBV9 and TRBJ1-3; perhaps TRBD1 as D (6 bases). V lost 3 bases, J lost 0 bases, and 13 bases lay in between. Germline values: CDR1 SGDLS, CDR2 YYNGEE. The CDR3 totals 16 residues. This CDR3 reads CASSAGTSSSGNTIYF. CDR3 nucleotides: TGTGCCAGCAGCGCCGGGACAAGTAGCTCTGGAAACACCATATATTTT.

This chain connects TRBV6-4 to TRBJ2-7, with D hard to call. V lost 7 bases and J 7 bases, leaving 23 bases between the germline ends. In germline, CDR1 is MRHNA, CDR2 SNTAGT. This CDR3 comprises 15 residues. The chain's CDR3 is CASTWLETGDQEQYF. CDR3 in DNA: TGTGCCAGCACATGGTTGGAGACGGGTGATCAAGAGCAGTACTTC.

Of note for this clone: Other DNA sequences from this sample encode an identical CDR3 as well. The chain recombines TRBV18 with TRBJ2-7; D call uncertain. This CDR3 region has 12 residues. The V and J ends lost 3 bases and 3 bases respectively, with 6 bases between them. The germline V gene encodes CDR1 KGHSH and CDR2 LQKENI. CDR3 sequence (DNA): TGTGCCAGCTCACCGGACGGCTACGAGCAGTACTTC. Its translation: CASSPDGYEQYF. The full variable domain, in which reference TRBV18 and TRBJ2-7 provide the parts outside the CDR3, is NAGVMQNPRHLVRRRGQEARLRCSPMKGHSHVYWYRQLPEEGLKFMVYLQKENIIDESGMPKERFSAEFPKEGPSILRIQQVVRGDSAAYFCASSPDGYEQYFGPGTRLTVT.

The V gene is TRBV9, the J gene TRBJ2-7, with 9 bases fitting TRBD1. The CDR3 runs to 16 residues. The V gene end was trimmed by 4 bases and the J gene end by 7 bases; junction bases not matched to a gene: 15. Germline CDR1 and CDR2: SGDLS and YYNGEE. This CDR3 reads CASSHGKGQGSREQYF. For the CDR3, the DNA is TGTGCCAGCAGCCATGGGAAGGGACAGGGTTCTCGGGAGCAGTACTTC. The full variable domain, completed using reference TRBV9 and TRBJ2-7, is DSGVTQTPKHLITATGQRVTLRCSPRSGDLSVYWYQQSLDQGLQFLIQYYNGEERAKGNILERFSAQQFPDLHSELNLSSLELGDSALYFCASSHGKGQGSREQYFGPGTRLTVT.

The chain employs TRBV7-2 and TRBJ2-7; 11 bases align to TRBD1. Unmatched junction bases numbered 6, after V lost 6 bases and J lost 2 bases. The germline gives CDR1 SGHTA, CDR2 FQGNSA. CDR3 length equals 15 residues. CDR3 nucleotide sequence: TGTGCCAGCAGTCGAGGACAGGGGGCTCCCTACGAGCAGTACTTC. Its translation: CASSRGQGAPYEQYF.

The chain links TRBV7-6 to TRBJ2-1; the D is unclear. There are 14 residues in the CDR3. V was clipped by 1 base and J by 5 bases, with 9 bases between them. Germline CDR1 reads SGHVS; CDR2 reads FNYEAQ. CDR3 coding DNA: TGTGCCAGCAGCTTAGAGGCATGGGACAATGAGCAGTTCTTC. The encoded protein is CASSLEAWDNEQFF.

As concerns this clone: Other DNA sequences in this sample translate to the same CDR3. The rearrangement uses TRBV19 and TRBJ1-5; D unclear. Germline V CDR1 and CDR2: LNHDA, SQIVND (reference sequence). V was trimmed by 7 bases and J by 2 bases, leaving 6 bases between them. This CDR3 spans 12 amino acids. CDR3 in DNA: TGTGCCAGTACCCCCGGCAATCAGCCCCAGCATTTT. Amino acid sequence: CASTPGNQPQHF. The entire variable domain, with the rest obtained from reference TRBV19 and TRBJ1-5, is as follows: DGGITQSPKYLFRKEGQNVTLSCEQNLNHDAMYWYRQDPGQGLRLIYYSQIVNDFQKGDIAEGYSVSREKKESFPLTVTSAQKNPTAFYLCASTPGNQPQHFGDGTRLSIL.

V gene TRBV27 combines with J gene TRBJ2-7; possibly TRBD1 or TRBD2 for D (7 bases each). CDR1 is MNHEY, CDR2 SMNVEV, per germline (reference sequence). This CDR3 has 17 residues. V lost 4 bases and J lost 4, with 23 bases in between. The CDR3 region has the DNA TGTGCCAGCAGTTCCCATTATCAGGGGGGGAGAGGTTACGAGCAGTACTTC. This encodes CASSSHYQGGRGYEQYF.

J is TRBJ2-2 and V is TRBV5-1; 7 nucleotides match TRBD2. This CDR3 is 16 amino acids long. The germline V gene encodes CDR1 SGHRS and CDR2 YFSETQ. Trimming took 3 bases from V and 0 from J; bases not matched to a gene: 5. The DNA for the CDR3 is TGCGCCAGCAGCTCCAGCGGGGCAACGAACACCGGGGAGCTGTTTTTT. Translating it yields CASSSSGATNTGELFF.

The chain joins TRBV7-9 to TRBJ2-7; tentatively, D is TRBD2 (6 bases). The V end lost 6 bases, the J end lost 6 bases, and 15 bases lay between the germline ends. Germline V gene lookup returns CDR1 SEHNR and CDR2 FQNEAQ (reference sequence). The CDR3 length is 13 residues. This chain's CDR3 is CASRGRAGLEQYF. The DNA for the CDR3 is TGTGCCAGCAGAGGAAGGGCGGGACTCGAGCAGTACTTC.